The T cell receptor (beta chain) under discussion was sequenced for a study of T cell responses to AZD1222 COVID-19 vaccine. Study-level findings and limits: Spike-spanning, vaccine-associated CD4 TCRs were dominant at 160-218 and 743-854. A reported finding is that nearly half of spike-specific TCRs target unmutated variant regions. Among the donors, most were white British and more were female, and clonal diversity was possibly underestimated.

The method was immunoSEQ multiplex PCR; TCRdb's version includes in-frame clones alone and lacks a portion of them. The sample contains roughly 120,000 clones, approximately 86% of which appear only once. Some second doses came at about 4 weeks and others at about 12 weeks; these were pooled. Remarks on this clone: The antigen is not known.

The sequencing here drew on peripheral blood, taken 28 days after the second AZD1222 dose. The sequence derives from an adult who received the AZD1222 COVID-19 vaccine.

The DNA of the CDR3 is TGTGCCAGCACCCAGAGTTATGGGAGCAATCAGCCCCAGCATTTT. Translating it yields CASTQSYGSNQPQHF. This chain connects TRBV6-6 to TRBJ1-5; D is undetermined. This CDR3 spans 15 amino acids. V shed 7 bases and J shed 1 base, with 14 bases lying between them. Germline loops: CDR1 MNHNY, CDR2 SVGAGI (reference sequence).